This T cell receptor beta chain was captured by sequencing in a study of shared clonotypes between healthy human individuals. Study in general: Each donor's CD8 memory used one plate, CD8 naive two, each CD4 subset three. Notes on the study in general: Blood alone was sampled, and tissue repertoires likely differ.

Concerning this clone: Its antigen is not identified.

CD45RO-negative, CCR7-positively selected cells formed the naive CD8 fraction, excluding terminally differentiated effector memory CD45RA+ cells. The material for each subset, its genomic DNA, was split evenly across several immunoSEQ plates. Generated by immunoSEQ multiplex PCR, the TCRdb table keeps only in-frame clones and is missing some. In the table there are about 2 million clones, about 95% of which are singletons. Material for sequencing was naive CD8+ T cells sorted from blood. This receptor was obtained from a man aged 18 to 29 in good health.

CDR3 nucleotides: TGTGCCAGCAGTCGACAGGGGTACAATGAGCAGTTCTTC. Translation gives CASSRQGYNEQFF. The rearrangement uses TRBV6-5 and TRBJ2-1, with 8 positions matching TRBD1. V was pared by 5 bases and J by 4 bases, with 1 base of the junction left unmatched. CDR3 length equals 13 residues. CDR1 and CDR2 (germline): MNHEY, SVGAGI.